Listed below are T cell receptor beta chains from one sample, sequenced in a study of cytomegalovirus exposure and HLA in healthy donors. Sequencing was performed with immunoSEQ multiplex PCR; in TCRdb, only in-frame clones are kept and a portion is missing. The sample carries approximately 120,000 clones, around 73% recorded once. Sequences were obtained from PBMCs. Receptors originate from a man aged 25-45 years in good health and CMV-seropositive. Each CDR3 is given with its conserved first and last residue. D genes are given only for firm matches. The size entry is marked missing in some rows and otherwise reads once, few, many or a size class.

j_call: TRBJ1-2; v_call: TRBV19; clone_size: .; d_call: TRBD1; cdr3_nt: TGTGCCAGTACCTCTGAGGGGGACAGACCCTATGGCTACACCTTC; cdr3_aa: CASTSEGDRPYGYTF
j_call: TRBJ2-3; v_call: TRBV27; clone_size: .; d_call: TRBD2; cdr3_nt: TGTGCCAGCACCCCGGGGGGCGGGAGGACAGATACGCAGTATTTT; cdr3_aa: CASTPGGGRTDTQYF
j_call: TRBJ2-7; v_call: TRBV5-1; clone_size: .; d_call: TRBD1; cdr3_nt: TGCGCCAGCAGCAGGACAGGGAGTTACGAGCAGTACTTC; cdr3_aa: CASSRTGSYEQYF
j_call: TRBJ2-7; v_call: TRBV27; clone_size: .; d_call: TRBD1; cdr3_nt: TGTGCCAGCAGTCGGGACAGGGATGGATACGAGCAGTACTTC; cdr3_aa: CASSRDRDGYEQYF
j_call: TRBJ2-1; v_call: TRBV6-1; clone_size: .; d_call: TRBD2; cdr3_nt: TGTGCCAGCGATGAGGCGGGAGGTATTGGCAATGAGCAGTTCTTC; cdr3_aa: CASDEAGGIGNEQFF
j_call: TRBJ2-5; v_call: TRBV18; clone_size: .; d_call: .; cdr3_nt: TGTGCCAGCTCTCGCCGGGGGGCGGGAGAGACCCAGTACTTC; cdr3_aa: CASSRRGAGETQYF
j_call: TRBJ2-7; v_call: TRBV6-1; clone_size: .; d_call: TRBD2; cdr3_nt: TGTGCCAGCAATTTCCTAGTAGCGGGTAACTACGAGCAGTACTTC; cdr3_aa: CASNFLVAGNYEQYF
j_call: TRBJ2-7; v_call: TRBV30; clone_size: .; d_call: .; cdr3_nt: TGTGCCTGGATTGGGACATTCTCCTACGAGCAGTACTTC; cdr3_aa: CAWIGTFSYEQYF
j_call: TRBJ1-1; v_call: TRBV10-3; clone_size: .; d_call: .; cdr3_nt: TGTGCCATCAGTGAAAAGGCAGGGAGGCCTGAAGCTTTCTTT; cdr3_aa: CAISEKAGRPEAFF
j_call: TRBJ2-7; v_call: TRBV2; clone_size: once; d_call: .; cdr3_nt: TGTGCCACCCGCGGTAGCACCACCTACGAGCAGTACTTC; cdr3_aa: CATRGSTTYEQYF
j_call: TRBJ2-7; v_call: TRBV28; clone_size: .; d_call: TRBD1; cdr3_nt: TGTGCCAGCAGTTTAACGGGACAGGGGACTTACTTC; cdr3_aa: CASSLTGQGTYF
j_call: TRBJ1-1; v_call: TRBV27; clone_size: .; d_call: .; cdr3_nt: TGTGCCAGCAGTACCACACTGAACACTGAAGCTTTCTTT; cdr3_aa: CASSTTLNTEAFF
j_call: TRBJ2-1; v_call: TRBV7-9; clone_size: .; d_call: TRBD2; cdr3_nt: TGTGCCAGCAGCCCCGGGACTAGCGGGAGGACAATCTACTACAATGAGCAGTTCTTC; cdr3_aa: CASSPGTSGRTIYYNEQFF
j_call: TRBJ2-3; v_call: TRBV29-1; clone_size: .; d_call: .; cdr3_nt: TGCAGCGTTGACAGCATTGCCAGGGGCTTAGATACGCAGTATTTT; cdr3_aa: CSVDSIARGLDTQYF
j_call: TRBJ1-4; v_call: TRBV4-3; clone_size: once; d_call: .; cdr3_nt: TGCGCCAGCAGCCAAGAATTAAGAGGAGGGGGGGTTCCCCATAATGAAAAACTGTTTTTT; cdr3_aa: CASSQELRGGGVPHNEKLFF
j_call: TRBJ1-2; v_call: TRBV7-2; clone_size: .; d_call: .; cdr3_nt: TGTGCCAGCAGCTCCGCCGGCGCGGTCTATGGCTACACCTTC; cdr3_aa: CASSSAGAVYGYTF
j_call: TRBJ1-1; v_call: TRBV5-1; clone_size: .; d_call: .; cdr3_nt: TGCGCCAGCAGCGCCCGGGACTCAAACACTGAAGCTTTCTTT; cdr3_aa: CASSARDSNTEAFF
j_call: TRBJ2-7; v_call: TRBV27; clone_size: .; d_call: TRBD1; cdr3_nt: TGTGCCAGCAGTACCGGACAGGGGGTCTCCTACGAGCAGTACTTC; cdr3_aa: CASSTGQGVSYEQYF
j_call: TRBJ1-2; v_call: TRBV4-2; clone_size: .; d_call: .; cdr3_nt: TGTGCCAGCAGATCCCTAGCTAACTATGGCTACACCTTC; cdr3_aa: CASRSLANYGYTF
j_call: TRBJ1-1; v_call: TRBV10-3; clone_size: .; d_call: .; cdr3_nt: TGTGCCATCAACCCGAACAAAGGGAGCCACACTGAAGCTTTCTTT; cdr3_aa: CAINPNKGSHTEAFF
j_call: TRBJ2-3; v_call: TRBV7-6; clone_size: .; d_call: TRBD2; cdr3_nt: TGTGCCAGCAGCCAAACTAGCGGGAGTTACCCAGATACGCAGTATTTT; cdr3_aa: CASSQTSGSYPDTQYF
j_call: TRBJ1-5; v_call: TRBV6-5; clone_size: few; d_call: TRBD1; cdr3_nt: TGTGCCAGCAGCCGGACAGGGCGCAATCAGCCCCAGCATTTT; cdr3_aa: CASSRTGRNQPQHF
j_call: TRBJ1-5; v_call: TRBV19; clone_size: .; d_call: TRBD1; cdr3_nt: TGTGCCAGTAGTATAGGATTATTCAGGGGGTCCTCAGATCAGCCCCAGCATTTT; cdr3_aa: CASSIGLFRGSSDQPQHF
j_call: TRBJ1-2; v_call: TRBV7-9; clone_size: once; d_call: .; cdr3_nt: TGTGCCAGCAGCTTATCGTCGGGTGGCTACACCTTC; cdr3_aa: CASSLSSGGYTF
j_call: TRBJ1-1; v_call: TRBV29-1; clone_size: few; d_call: .; cdr3_nt: TGCAGCGTTCGGGGGTTTTACGGCGACACTGAAGCTTTCTTT; cdr3_aa: CSVRGFYGDTEAFF
j_call: TRBJ2-7; v_call: TRBV29-1; clone_size: .; d_call: TRBD1; cdr3_nt: TGCAGCGTTACAGGGGGAGTGGGGGAGCAGTACTTC; cdr3_aa: CSVTGGVGEQYF
j_call: TRBJ2-1; v_call: TRBV10-3; clone_size: .; d_call: .; cdr3_nt: TGTGCCATCAGTGAGTCAGGGGGAACACGGAATGAGCAGTTCTTC; cdr3_aa: CAISESGGTRNEQFF
j_call: TRBJ2-3; v_call: TRBV19; clone_size: .; d_call: TRBD2; cdr3_nt: TGTGCCAGTGGCAGGGCGGGAGGGCCGCATACGCAGTATTTT; cdr3_aa: CASGRAGGPHTQYF
j_call: TRBJ2-7; v_call: TRBV29-1; clone_size: .; d_call: TRBD2; cdr3_nt: TGCAGCGTCCGCACCGGGGGGGAGCAGTACTTC; cdr3_aa: CSVRTGGEQYF
j_call: TRBJ1-1; v_call: TRBV7-2; clone_size: .; d_call: .; cdr3_nt: TGTGCCAGCAGCTTTCTCGTCATCGGGAACACTGAAGCTTTCTTT; cdr3_aa: CASSFLVIGNTEAFF
j_call: TRBJ2-7; v_call: TRBV7-2; clone_size: .; d_call: TRBD1; cdr3_nt: TGTGCCAGCAGCCCTTCCCGGGACAGGGTGTACGAGCAGTACTTC; cdr3_aa: CASSPSRDRVYEQYF